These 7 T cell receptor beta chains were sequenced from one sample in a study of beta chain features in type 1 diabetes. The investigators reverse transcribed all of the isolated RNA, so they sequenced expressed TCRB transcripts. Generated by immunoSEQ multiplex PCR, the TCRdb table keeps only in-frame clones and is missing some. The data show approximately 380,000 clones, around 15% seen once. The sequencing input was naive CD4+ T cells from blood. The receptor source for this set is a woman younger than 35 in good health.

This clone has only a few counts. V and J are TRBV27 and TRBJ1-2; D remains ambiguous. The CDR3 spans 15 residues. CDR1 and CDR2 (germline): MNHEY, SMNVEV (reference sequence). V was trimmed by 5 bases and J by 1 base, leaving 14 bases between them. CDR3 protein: CASSDLAVLNYGYTF. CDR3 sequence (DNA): TGTGCCAGCAGTGATCTGGCAGTCCTTAACTATGGCTACACCTTC.

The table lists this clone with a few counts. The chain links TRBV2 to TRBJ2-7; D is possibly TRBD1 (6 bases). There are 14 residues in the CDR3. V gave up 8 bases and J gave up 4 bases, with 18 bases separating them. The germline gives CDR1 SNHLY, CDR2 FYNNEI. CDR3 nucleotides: TGTGCCAGCCTAGACCGGGGACACCTTTACGAGCAGTACTTC. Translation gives CASLDRGHLYEQYF. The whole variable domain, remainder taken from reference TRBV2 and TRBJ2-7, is EPEVTQTPSHQVTQMGQEVILRCVPISNHLYFYWYRQILGQKVEFLVSFYNNEISEKSEIFDDQFSVERPDGSNFTLKIRSTKLEDSAMYFCASLDRGHLYEQYFGPGTRLTVT.

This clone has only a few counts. This CDR3 is CASSLGAGVAKNIQYF. In nucleotides, the CDR3 is TGTGCCAGCAGCTTAGGGGCAGGGGTAGCCAAAAACATTCAGTACTTC. This chain links TRBV7-2 with TRBJ2-4; TRBD1 is a possible D gene (6 bases). V was cut by 1 base and J by 0 bases, with 10 bases left in between. CDR1 is SGHTA, CDR2 FQGNSA, per germline. CDR3 length: 16 residues. The full variable domain, its missing parts supplied by reference TRBV7-2 and TRBJ2-4, is GAGVSQSPSNKVTEKGKDVELRCDPISGHTALYWYRQSLGQGLEFLIYFQGNSAPDKSGLPSDRFSAERTGGSVSTLTIQRTQQEDSAVYLCASSLGAGVAKNIQYFGAGTRLSVL.

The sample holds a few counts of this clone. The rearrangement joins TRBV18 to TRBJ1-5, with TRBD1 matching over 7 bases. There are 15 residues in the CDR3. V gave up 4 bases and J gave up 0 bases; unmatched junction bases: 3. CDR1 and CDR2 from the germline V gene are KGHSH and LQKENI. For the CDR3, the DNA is TGTGCCAGCTCACGCGGACAGGTTAGCAATCAGCCCCAGCATTTT. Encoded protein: CASSRGQVSNQPQHF.

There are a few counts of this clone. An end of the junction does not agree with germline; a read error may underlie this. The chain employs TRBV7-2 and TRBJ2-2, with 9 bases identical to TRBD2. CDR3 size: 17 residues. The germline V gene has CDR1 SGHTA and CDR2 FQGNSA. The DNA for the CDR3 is TGCGCCAGCAGCCAAGGAGGGATCTGGCGGGAGGGCGGGGAGCTGTTTTTT. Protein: CASSQGGIWREGGELFF.

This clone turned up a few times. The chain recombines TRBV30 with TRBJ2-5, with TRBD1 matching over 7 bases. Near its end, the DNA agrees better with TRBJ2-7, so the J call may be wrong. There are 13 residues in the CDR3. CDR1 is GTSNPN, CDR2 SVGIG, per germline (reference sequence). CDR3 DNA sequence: TGTGCCTGGGGGGGACAGCTAACCTACGAGCAGTACTTC. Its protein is CAWGGQLTYEQYF.

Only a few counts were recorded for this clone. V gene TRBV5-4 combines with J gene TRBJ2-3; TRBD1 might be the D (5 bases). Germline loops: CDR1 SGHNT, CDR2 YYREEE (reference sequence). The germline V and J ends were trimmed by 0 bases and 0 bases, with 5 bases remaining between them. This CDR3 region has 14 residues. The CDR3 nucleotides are TGTGCCAGCAGCTTGGACAGGAGCACAGATACGCAGTATTTT. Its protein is CASSLDRSTDTQYF. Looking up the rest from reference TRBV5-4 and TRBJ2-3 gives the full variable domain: ETGVTQSPTHLIKTRGQQVTLRCSSQSGHNTVSWYQQALGQGPQFIFQYYREEENGRGNFPPRFSGLQFPNYSSELNVNALELDDSALYLCASSLDRSTDTQYFGPGTRLTVL.